These 6 T cell receptor beta chains originate from one sample sequenced in a study of blood T cells in healthy people across ages (dated by TCRdb to the mid-2010s). The library was produced with 5' RACE. TCRdb shows the sequencer as Illumina HiSeq 2500. A second roughly 6 to 12 cycle PCR used a sample-barcoded 5' primer and a J-beta primer mix. TCRdb reworked the public reads: Q25 trimming with fastp, MiXCR clone assembly, productive beta chains retained. CDR3 protein duplicates are merged, each entry listing the most common genes and DNA. This sample holds about 1.1 million distinct CDR3 sequences; roughly two fifths were observed only once. The ten largest make up around 13% of the sample. The sequencing sample was made of blood. The receptors stem from a young man in good health.

The CDR3 DNA is TGTGCCACCAGTGATAGTACGCGCGGTAGCACAGATACGCAGTATTTT. This translates into CATSDSTRGSTDTQYF. The gene calls are TRBV24-1 and TRBJ2-3; D uncertain. V lost 3 bases to trimming and J lost 0 bases, with 12 bases between them. The CDR3 runs to 16 residues. Germline-derived CDR1 and CDR2 are KGHDR and SFDVKD.

The chain couples TRBV5-1 to TRBJ2-1; TRBD1 aligns across 8 bases. Germline CDR1 reads SGHRS; CDR2 reads YFSETQ. There are 14 residues in the CDR3. V lost 7 bases to trimming and J lost 2 bases; unmatched junction nucleotides: 5. Here the CDR3 reads CASGQGQAYNEQFF. The CDR3 DNA is TGCGCCAGCGGCCAGGGACAGGCCTACAATGAGCAGTTCTTC.

The chain links TRBV4-3 to TRBJ2-2; D is possibly TRBD1 (5 bases). The assigned J gene may be wrong: the sequence end matches TRBJ1-4 better. CDR3 length: 16 amino acids. Germline V CDR1 and CDR2: LGHNA, YSLEER. The CDR3 loop is CASSQDGVAGTEKLFF. DNA of the CDR3: TGCGCCAGCAGCCAAGATGGGGTGGCAGGGACCGAAAAACTGTTTTTT.

This clonotype has more than one count but fewer than ten. The chain carries TRBV20-1 and TRBJ1-2; 7 nucleotides agree with TRBD1. The germline V gene encodes CDR1 DFQATT and CDR2 SNEGSKA (reference sequence). Trimming removed 5 bases from V and 4 bases from J; junction bases left unmatched: 7. The CDR3 is made up of 13 amino acids. The CDR3 DNA follows: TGCAGTGCTCGACGACAGGGAGGCTATGGCTACACCTTC. Its protein product is CSARRQGGYGYTF.

This chain joins TRBV7-9 and TRBJ2-7; a possible D gene is TRBD1 (5 bases). The CDR3 totals 19 residues. Per the germline V gene, CDR1 is SEHNR and CDR2 is FQNEAQ (reference sequence). Trimming removed 3 bases at V and 4 bases at J, with 28 bases between. The chain's CDR3 is CASSFSESPVVQGSYEQYF. DNA of the CDR3: TGTGCCAGCAGCTTTAGTGAATCCCCTGTGGTGCAGGGTTCGTACGAGCAGTACTTC.

The chain combines TRBV29-1 with TRBJ2-3; D gene uncertain. CDR3 size: 14 residues. The germline V gene encodes CDR1 SQVTM and CDR2 ANQGSEA. The V and J ends lost 3 bases and 3 bases respectively, with 13 bases between them. The CDR3 DNA reads TGCAGCGTTGAGGGATCTGAGAATACAGATACGCAGTATTTT. This encodes CSVEGSENTDTQYF.